This TCR beta chain was captured in a study of shared clonotypes between healthy human individuals. Study-level results: The study drew on few donors, limiting represented genetic and exposure-history diversity.

A word on this clone: Its target is not known.

The germline V gene has CDR1 SEHNR and CDR2 FQNEAQ (reference sequence). With 3 bases removed from V and 2 bases from J, the gap between germline ends came to 11 bases. This CDR3 is 15 amino acids long. This table comes from immunoSEQ multiplex PCR, and its TCRdb copy is limited to in-frame clones, with some not included. The data show around 2.1 million clones, approximately 94% seen once. CD8 cells regarded as naive lacked CD45RO, were positively chosen for CCR7, and omitted terminally differentiated effector memory CD45RA+ cells. This TCR derives from a man younger than 35 in good health. Some clones in this sample may be carry-over from other donors' samples. The chain combines TRBV7-9 with TRBJ2-1, with TRBD2 as a possible D gene (6 bases). Sequences were obtained from naive CD8+ T cells from PBMCs. CDR3 bases: TGTGCCAGCAGCTTGGGCGGGGCTACCTACAATGAGCAGTTCTTC. Amino acids: CASSLGGATYNEQFF.